Listed below are T cell receptor beta chains from one sample, sequenced in a study of T cell clonotyping in hematopoietic cell transplantation. The method was immunoSEQ multiplex PCR; TCRdb's version includes in-frame clones alone and lacks a portion of them. Altogether nearly 70,000 clones are present, 85% to 95% being singletons, with the ten largest covering 1.5% to 2%. The specimen was peripheral blood mononuclear cells. These receptors were obtained from a man over 45 in good health. Some clones in this sample may be carry-over from other donors' samples. The CDR3 runs from the conserved cysteine through the conserved F or W. A D gene is named only where the DNA matches it firmly. Size tells how often a clone was seen (once, few, many) or the class of an expanded clone, and some rows leave it out.

clone size | CDR3 length | J gene | D gene | V gene | CDR3 protein | CDR3 DNA
. | 15 | TRBJ1-2 | . | TRBV28 | CASLLSGRGNYGYTF | TGTGCCAGCCTTTTGTCGGGGCGCGGGAACTATGGCTACACCTTC
. | 16 | TRBJ2-4 | . | TRBV27 | CASSPHGSGAKNIQYF | TGTGCCAGCAGTCCCCATGGTAGCGGAGCCAAAAACATTCAGTACTTC
once | 14 | TRBJ2-1 | . | TRBV28 | CASSQGLNYNEQFF | TGTGCCAGCAGCCAAGGACTAAACTACAATGAGCAGTTCTTC
. | 14 | TRBJ2-5 | . | TRBV18 | CASSPPMSRETQYF | TGTGCCAGCTCACCACCTATGAGTAGGGAGACCCAGTACTTC
. | 13 | TRBJ1-5 | TRBD1 | TRBV7-2 | CASSRTGEQPQHF | TGTGCCAGCAGCCGGACAGGGGAGCAGCCCCAGCATTTT
. | 14 | TRBJ2-7 | TRBD2 | TRBV10-3 | CAIDSGTRNYEQYF | TGTGCCATTGATAGCGGGACAAGAAACTACGAGCAGTACTTC
. | 12 | TRBJ2-3 | . | TRBV6-6 | CASSGVLGTQYF | TGTGCCAGCAGTGGGGTGCTGGGTACGCAGTATTTT
. | 15 | TRBJ2-1 | . | TRBV7-3 | CASSPRGDKYNEQFF | TGTGCCAGCAGTCCTCGGGGAGACAAGTACAATGAGCAGTTCTTC
. | 13 | TRBJ2-1 | . | TRBV2 | CASMAGAYNEQFF | TGTGCCAGCATGGCGGGGGCATACAATGAGCAGTTCTTC
. | 14 | TRBJ2-7 | TRBD1 | TRBV5-4 | CASSEGQGRYEQYF | TGTGCCAGCAGCGAGGGACAGGGGCGATACGAGCAGTACTTC
. | 14 | TRBJ1-1 | . | TRBV5-1 | CASSQQGLNTEAFF | TGCGCCAGCAGTCAACAGGGTCTGAACACTGAAGCTTTCTTT
. | 17 | TRBJ2-2 | TRBD2 | TRBV4-3 | CASSQEGRLAGVEELFF | TGCGCCAGCAGCCAAGAGGGGCGACTAGCGGGAGTCGAGGAGCTGTTTTTT